This T cell receptor beta chain was recovered during a study of T cells in Graves' hyperthyroidism and ophthalmopathy. Amplification yielded TCR beta CDR3 regions, with RNA transcripts as the source. RT-PCR in the first round (using the HTBI primer set) targeted the TCR CDR3. TCRdb independently ran MiXCR on the multiplex PCR reads; one entry per CDR3 protein. The table shows hundreds of thousands of distinct CDR3 sequences, with about two fifths occurring only once. Germline assignment: CDR1 DFQATT and CDR2 SNEGSKA (reference sequence). V was shortened by 6 bases and J by 8 bases, with 22 bases between the two germline ends. The CDR3 is 14 amino acids. This clonotype was detected a few times.

The receptor comes from a man younger than 35 with Graves' hyperthyroidism. Material for sequencing was blood. The chain combines TRBV20-1 with TRBJ1-2; weak D call: TRBD1 (6 bases). This CDR3 is CSAEDQGTMGGYTF. CDR3 nucleotides: TGCAGTGCCGAAGATCAGGGGACGATGGGGGGCTACACCTTC.